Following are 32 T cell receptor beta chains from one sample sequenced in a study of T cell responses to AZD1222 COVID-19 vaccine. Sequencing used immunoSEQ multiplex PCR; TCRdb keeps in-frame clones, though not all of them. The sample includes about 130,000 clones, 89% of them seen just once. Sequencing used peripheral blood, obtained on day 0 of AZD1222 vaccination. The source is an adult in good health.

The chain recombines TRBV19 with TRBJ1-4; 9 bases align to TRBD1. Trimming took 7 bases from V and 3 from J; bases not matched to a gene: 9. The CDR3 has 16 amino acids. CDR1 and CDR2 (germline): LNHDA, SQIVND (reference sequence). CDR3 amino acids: CASTAQGAWANEKLFF. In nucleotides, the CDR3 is TGTGCCAGTACTGCACAGGGGGCTTGGGCTAATGAAAAACTGTTTTTT.

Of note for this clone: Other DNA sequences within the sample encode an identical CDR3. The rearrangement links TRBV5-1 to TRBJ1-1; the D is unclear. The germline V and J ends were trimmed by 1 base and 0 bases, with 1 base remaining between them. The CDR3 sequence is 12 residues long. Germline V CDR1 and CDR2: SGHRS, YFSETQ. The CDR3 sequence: CASSLLNTEAFF. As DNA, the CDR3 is TGCGCCAGCAGCTTGCTGAACACTGAAGCTTTCTTT. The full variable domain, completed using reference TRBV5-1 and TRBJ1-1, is KAGVTQTPRYLIKTRGQQVTLSCSPISGHRSVSWYQQTPGQGLQFLFEYFSETQRNKGNFPGRFSGRQFSNSRSEMNVSTLELGDSALYLCASSLLNTEAFFGQGTRLTVV.

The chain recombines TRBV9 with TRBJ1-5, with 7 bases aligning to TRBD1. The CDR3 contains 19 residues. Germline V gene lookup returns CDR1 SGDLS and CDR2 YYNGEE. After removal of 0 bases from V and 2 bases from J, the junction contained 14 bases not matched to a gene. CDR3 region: CASSVVLDRVFYRNQPQHF. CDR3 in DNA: TGTGCCAGCAGCGTAGTGCTCGACAGGGTGTTTTATCGCAATCAGCCCCAGCATTTT.

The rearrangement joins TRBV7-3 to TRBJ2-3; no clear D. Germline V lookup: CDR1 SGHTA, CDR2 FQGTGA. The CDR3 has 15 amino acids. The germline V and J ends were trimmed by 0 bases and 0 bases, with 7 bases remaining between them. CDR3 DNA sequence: TGTGCCAGCAGCTTAACTTTCAGCAGCACAGATACGCAGTATTTT. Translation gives CASSLTFSSTDTQYF.

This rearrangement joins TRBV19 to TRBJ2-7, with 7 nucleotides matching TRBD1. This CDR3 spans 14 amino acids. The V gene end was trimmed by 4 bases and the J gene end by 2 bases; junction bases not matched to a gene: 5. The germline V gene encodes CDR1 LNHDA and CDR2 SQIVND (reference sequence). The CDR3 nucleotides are TGTGCCAGTAGTACGCACAGGGGAACCTACGAGCAGTACTTC. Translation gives CASSTHRGTYEQYF.

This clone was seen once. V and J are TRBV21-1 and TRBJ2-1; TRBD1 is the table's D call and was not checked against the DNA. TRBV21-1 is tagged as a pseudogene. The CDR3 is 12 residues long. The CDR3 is CASSAVSNEQFF. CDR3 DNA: TGTGCCAGCAGCGCAGTTTCTAATGAGCAGTTCTTC.

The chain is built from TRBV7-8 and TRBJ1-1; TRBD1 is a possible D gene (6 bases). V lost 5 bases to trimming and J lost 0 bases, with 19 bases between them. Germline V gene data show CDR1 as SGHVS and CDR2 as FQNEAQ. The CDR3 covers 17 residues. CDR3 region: CASSQTYRAPMNTEAFF. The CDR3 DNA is TGTGCCAGCAGCCAAACTTACAGGGCCCCTATGAACACTGAAGCTTTCTTT.

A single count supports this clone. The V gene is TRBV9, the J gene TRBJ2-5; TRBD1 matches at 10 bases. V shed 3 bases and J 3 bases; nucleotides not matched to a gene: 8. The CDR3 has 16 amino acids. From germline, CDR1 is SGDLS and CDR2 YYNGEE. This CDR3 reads CASSATGTGEEETQYF. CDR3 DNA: TGTGCCAGCAGCGCCACCGGGACAGGGGAAGAAGAGACCCAGTACTTC.

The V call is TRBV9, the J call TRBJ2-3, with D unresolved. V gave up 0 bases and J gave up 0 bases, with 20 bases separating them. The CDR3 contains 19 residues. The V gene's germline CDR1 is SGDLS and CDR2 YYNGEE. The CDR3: CASSVGFESEYDSTDTQYF. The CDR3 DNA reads TGTGCCAGCAGCGTAGGTTTCGAGAGTGAGTACGATAGCACAGATACGCAGTATTTT.

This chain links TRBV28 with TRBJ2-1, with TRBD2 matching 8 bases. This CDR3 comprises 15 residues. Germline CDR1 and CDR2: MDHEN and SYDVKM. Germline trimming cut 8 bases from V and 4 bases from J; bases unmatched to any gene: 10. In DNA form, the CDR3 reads TGTGCCAGCCTTCTGGCGGGGGGAATTTACAATGAGCAGTTCTTC. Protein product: CASLLAGGIYNEQFF.

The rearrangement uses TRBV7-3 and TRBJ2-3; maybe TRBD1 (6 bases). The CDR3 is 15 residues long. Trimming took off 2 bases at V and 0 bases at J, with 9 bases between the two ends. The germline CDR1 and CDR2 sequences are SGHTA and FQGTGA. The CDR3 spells CASSLSDRSTDTQYF. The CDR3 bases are TGTGCCAGCAGCTTATCGGACAGAAGCACAGATACGCAGTATTTT.

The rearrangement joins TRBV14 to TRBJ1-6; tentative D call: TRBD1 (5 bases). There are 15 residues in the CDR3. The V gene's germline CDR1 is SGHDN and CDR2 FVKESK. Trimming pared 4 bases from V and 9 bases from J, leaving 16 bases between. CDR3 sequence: CASSPDAGGRSPLHF. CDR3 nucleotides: TGTGCCAGCAGCCCGGATGCCGGGGGTCGTTCACCCCTCCACTTT.

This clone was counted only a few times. In DNA, the CDR3 is TGTGCCAGCTCACCACCGGGTACGGTTTCCTTTGGAAACACCATATATTTT. Translation gives CASSPPGTVSFGNTIYF. This chain uses TRBV18 with TRBJ1-3, with D uncertain. In germline, CDR1 is KGHSH, CDR2 LQKENI. The CDR3 has 17 residues. V lost 0 bases and J lost 3, with 15 bases in between.

The CDR3 region is CATSDPSTGGTEGYEQYF. The CDR3 DNA follows: TGTGCCACCAGTGATCCCTCTACGGGTGGGACGGAGGGCTACGAGCAGTACTTC. The V and J genes are TRBV24-1 and TRBJ2-7, with a tentative D call TRBD2 (6 bases). V was cut by 3 bases and J by 3 bases, with 23 bases left in between. The CDR3 totals 18 residues. Per the germline V gene, CDR1 is KGHDR and CDR2 is SFDVKD.

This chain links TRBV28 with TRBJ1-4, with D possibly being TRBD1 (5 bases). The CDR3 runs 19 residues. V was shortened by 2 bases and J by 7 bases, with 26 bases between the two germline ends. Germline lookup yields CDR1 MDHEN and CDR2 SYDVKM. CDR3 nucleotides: TGTGCCAGCAGTTTACGGTGGCAGGGTGGCCCCTCGTACATTGAAAAACTGTTTTTT. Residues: CASSLRWQGGPSYIEKLFF.

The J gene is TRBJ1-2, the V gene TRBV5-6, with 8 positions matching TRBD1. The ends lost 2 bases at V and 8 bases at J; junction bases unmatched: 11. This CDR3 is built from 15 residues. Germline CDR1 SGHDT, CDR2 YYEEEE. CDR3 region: CASSLGTGGYEGYTF. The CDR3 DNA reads TGTGCCAGCAGCTTAGGGACAGGCGGCTATGAGGGCTACACCTTC.

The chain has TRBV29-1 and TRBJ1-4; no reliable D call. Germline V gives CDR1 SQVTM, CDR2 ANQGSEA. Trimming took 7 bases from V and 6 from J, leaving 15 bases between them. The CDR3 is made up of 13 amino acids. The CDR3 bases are TGCAGCGCCGGGCCCAGAATAGATGAAAAACTGTTTTTT. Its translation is CSAGPRIDEKLFF.

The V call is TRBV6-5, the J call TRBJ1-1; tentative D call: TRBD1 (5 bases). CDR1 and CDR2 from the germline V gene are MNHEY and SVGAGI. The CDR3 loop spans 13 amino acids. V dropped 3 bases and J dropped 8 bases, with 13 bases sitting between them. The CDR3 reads CASSYTSGMEAFF. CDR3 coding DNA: TGTGCCAGCAGTTATACGTCAGGGATGGAAGCTTTCTTT.

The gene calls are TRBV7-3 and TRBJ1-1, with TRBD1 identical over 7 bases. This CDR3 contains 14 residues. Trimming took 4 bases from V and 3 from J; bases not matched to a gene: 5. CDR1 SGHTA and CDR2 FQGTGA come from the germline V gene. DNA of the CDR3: TGTGCCAGCAGCTCTTACAGGGGTCACACTGAAGCTTTCTTT. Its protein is CASSSYRGHTEAFF.

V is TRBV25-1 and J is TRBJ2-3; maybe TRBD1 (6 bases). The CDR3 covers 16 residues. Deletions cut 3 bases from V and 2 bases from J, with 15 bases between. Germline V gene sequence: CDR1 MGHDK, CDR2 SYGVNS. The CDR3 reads CASSEKGETHTDTQYF. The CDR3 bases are TGTGCCAGCAGTGAGAAGGGGGAGACTCACACAGATACGCAGTATTTT. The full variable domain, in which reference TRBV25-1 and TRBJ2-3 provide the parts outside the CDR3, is EADIYQTPRYLVIGTGKKITLECSQTMGHDKMYWYQQDPGMELHLIHYSYGVNSTEKGDLSSESTVSRIRTEHFPLTLESARPSHTSQYLCASSEKGETHTDTQYFGPGTRLTVL.

For the CDR3, the DNA is TGCGCCAGCAGCCAAGATCAGGGACAGTCCTACGAGCAGTACTTC. Its translation is CASSQDQGQSYEQYF. This chain connects TRBV4-1 to TRBJ2-7; 7 bases are a match to TRBD1. The CDR3 consists of 15 residues. From germline, CDR1 is MGHRA and CDR2 YSYEKL. The junction had 3 bases not matched to a gene; V was cut back by 0 bases and J by 1 base.

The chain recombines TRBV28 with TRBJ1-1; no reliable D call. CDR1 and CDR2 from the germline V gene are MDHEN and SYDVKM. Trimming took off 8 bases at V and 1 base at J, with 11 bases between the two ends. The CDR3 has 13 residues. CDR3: CASVPSWNTEAFF. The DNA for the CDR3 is TGTGCCAGCGTTCCGTCCTGGAACACTGAAGCTTTCTTT.

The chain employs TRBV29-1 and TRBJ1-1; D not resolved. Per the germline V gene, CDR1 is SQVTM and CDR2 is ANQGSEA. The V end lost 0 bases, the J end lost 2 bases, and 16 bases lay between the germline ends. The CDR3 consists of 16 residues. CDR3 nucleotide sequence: TGCAGCGTTGAAGATTCAAGGAGCCCTATTAACACTGAAGCTTTCTTT. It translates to CSVEDSRSPINTEAFF.

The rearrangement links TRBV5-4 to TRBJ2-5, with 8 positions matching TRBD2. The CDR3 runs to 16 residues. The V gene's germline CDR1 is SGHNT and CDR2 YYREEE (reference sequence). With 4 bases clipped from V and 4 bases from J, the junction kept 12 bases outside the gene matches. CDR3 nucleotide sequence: TGTGCCAGCAGCGGGGCGGGAGGCGGGAGCCCAGAGACCCAGTACTTC. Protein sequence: CASSGAGGGSPETQYF. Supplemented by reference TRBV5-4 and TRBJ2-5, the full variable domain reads ETGVTQSPTHLIKTRGQQVTLRCSSQSGHNTVSWYQQALGQGPQFIFQYYREEENGRGNFPPRFSGLQFPNYSSELNVNALELDDSALYLCASSGAGGGSPETQYFGPGTRLLVL.

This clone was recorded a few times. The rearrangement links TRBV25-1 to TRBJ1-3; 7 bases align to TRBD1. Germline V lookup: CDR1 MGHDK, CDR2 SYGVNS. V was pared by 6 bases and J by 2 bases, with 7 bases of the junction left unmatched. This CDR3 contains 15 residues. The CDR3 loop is CASSLQGLTGNTIYF. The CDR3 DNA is TGTGCCAGCAGCCTACAGGGGCTCACTGGAAACACCATATATTTT.

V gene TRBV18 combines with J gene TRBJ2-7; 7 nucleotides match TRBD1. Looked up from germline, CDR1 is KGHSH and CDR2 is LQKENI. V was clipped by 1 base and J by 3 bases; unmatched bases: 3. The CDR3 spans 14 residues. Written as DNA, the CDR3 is TGTGCCAGCTCACCACGACAGGGAGACTACGAGCAGTACTTC. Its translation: CASSPRQGDYEQYF. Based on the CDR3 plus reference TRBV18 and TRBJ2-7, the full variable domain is NAGVMQNPRHLVRRRGQEARLRCSPMKGHSHVYWYRQLPEEGLKFMVYLQKENIIDESGMPKERFSAEFPKEGPSILRIQQVVRGDSAAYFCASSPRQGDYEQYFGPGTRLTVT.

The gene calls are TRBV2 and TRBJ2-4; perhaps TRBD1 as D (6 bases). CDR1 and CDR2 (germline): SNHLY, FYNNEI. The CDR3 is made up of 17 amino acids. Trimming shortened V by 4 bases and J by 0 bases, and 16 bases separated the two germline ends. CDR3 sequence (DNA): TGTGCCAGCAGTGCGGAAAACAGGGCCCTAGCCAAAAACATTCAGTACTTC. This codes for CASSAENRALAKNIQYF.

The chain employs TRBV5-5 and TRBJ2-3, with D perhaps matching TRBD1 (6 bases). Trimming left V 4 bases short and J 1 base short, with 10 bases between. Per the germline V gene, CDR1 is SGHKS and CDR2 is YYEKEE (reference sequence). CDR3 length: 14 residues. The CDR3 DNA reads TGTGCCAGCAGCGGGGCAGGGGGCACAGATACGCAGTATTTT. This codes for CASSGAGGTDTQYF.

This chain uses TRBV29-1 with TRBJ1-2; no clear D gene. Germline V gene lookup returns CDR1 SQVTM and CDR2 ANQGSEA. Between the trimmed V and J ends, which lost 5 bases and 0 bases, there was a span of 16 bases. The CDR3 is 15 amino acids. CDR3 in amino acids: CSVPGPWAPNYGYTF. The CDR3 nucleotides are TGCAGCGTTCCCGGGCCCTGGGCCCCTAACTATGGCTACACCTTC.

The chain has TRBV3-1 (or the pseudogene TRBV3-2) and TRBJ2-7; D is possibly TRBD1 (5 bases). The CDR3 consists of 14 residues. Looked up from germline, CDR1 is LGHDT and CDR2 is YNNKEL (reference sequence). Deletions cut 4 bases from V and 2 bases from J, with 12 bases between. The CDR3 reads CASSPFRAPYEQYF. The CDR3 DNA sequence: TGTGCCAGCAGCCCCTTCAGGGCCCCCTACGAGCAGTACTTC.

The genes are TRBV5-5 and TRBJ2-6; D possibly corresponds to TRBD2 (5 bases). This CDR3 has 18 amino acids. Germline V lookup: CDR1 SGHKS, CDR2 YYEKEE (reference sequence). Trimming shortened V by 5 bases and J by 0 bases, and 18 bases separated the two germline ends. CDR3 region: CASRADSLRVSGANVLTF. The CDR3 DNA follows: TGTGCCAGCAGAGCCGACTCCCTGCGGGTCTCTGGGGCCAACGTCCTGACTTTC.

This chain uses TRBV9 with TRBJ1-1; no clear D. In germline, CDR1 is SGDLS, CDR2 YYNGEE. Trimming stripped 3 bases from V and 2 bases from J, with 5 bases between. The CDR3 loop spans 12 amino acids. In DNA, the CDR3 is TGTGCCAGCAGCGGGTTTAACACTGAAGCTTTCTTT. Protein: CASSGFNTEAFF.